The 8 T cell receptor beta chains given below trace back to one sample, sequenced in a study of T cell changes during pregnancy in multiple sclerosis. TCRdb keeps only in-frame clones here, not all; method: immunoSEQ multiplex PCR. The top ten hold 0.45% to 0.55% of the sample, which has about 48,000 clones, around 94% seen once. Here the sequenced sample was CD4+ T cells from peripheral blood mononuclear cells, taken in the first trimester of pregnancy. The receptors originated from a female donor with multiple sclerosis, enrolled in a pregnancy study.

The chain recombines TRBV4-1 with TRBJ1-2; 7 nucleotides line up with TRBD1. With 1 base clipped from V and 4 bases from J, the junction kept 6 bases outside the gene matches. CDR3 size: 15 residues. Germline values: CDR1 MGHRA, CDR2 YSYEKL. CDR3 region: CASSQARGQSYGYTF. CDR3 nucleotides: TGCGCCAGCAGCCAAGCCAGGGGACAGAGCTATGGCTACACCTTC.

This chain joins TRBV5-3 and TRBJ1-4; D uncertain. TRBV5-3 is an open reading frame, and its role is uncertain. The CDR3 spans 17 residues. The V gene lost 4 bases and the J gene lost 0 bases, with 16 bases spanning the gap. CDR3 in DNA: TGTGCCAGAAGCCAACCGACACCTCGTACAACTAATGAAAAACTGTTTTTT. Translated, it gives CARSQPTPRTTNEKLFF.

The CDR3 loop reads CAWNLRTGNNQPQHF. The DNA for the CDR3 is TGTGCCTGGAACTTAAGGACAGGGAACAATCAGCCCCAGCATTTT. J is TRBJ1-5 and V is TRBV30; 8 nucleotides line up with TRBD1. The V gene end was trimmed by 4 bases and the J gene end by 3 bases; junction bases not matched to a gene: 8. This CDR3 comprises 15 residues. Germline V CDR1 and CDR2: GTSNPN, SVGIG (reference sequence).

The J gene is TRBJ1-1, the V gene TRBV30; a possible D gene is TRBD1 (5 bases). V gave up 2 bases and J gave up 1 base, with 11 bases separating them. The CDR3 has 14 amino acids. Germline V gene data show CDR1 as GTSNPN and CDR2 as SVGIG (reference sequence). As DNA, the CDR3 is TGTGCCTGGAGTCCCCGGACACCGAACACTGAAGCTTTCTTT. As protein: CAWSPRTPNTEAFF.

V is TRBV19 and J is TRBJ1-6; 10 nucleotides match TRBD1. This CDR3 is 17 amino acids long. Germline V lookup: CDR1 LNHDA, CDR2 SQIVND (reference sequence). The trim removed 1 base at V and 7 bases at J, leaving 7 bases unmatched. The CDR3 sequence is CASSIAEGGQGNSPLHF. CDR3 coding DNA: TGTGCCAGTAGTATAGCTGAGGGGGGACAGGGGAATTCACCCCTCCACTTT.

The chain combines TRBV19 with TRBJ1-1, with D possibly being TRBD1 (6 bases). Germline V gene data show CDR1 as LNHDA and CDR2 as SQIVND (reference sequence). The V end lost 6 bases, the J end lost 0 bases, and 14 bases lay between the germline ends. This CDR3 has 15 amino acids. CDR3 protein: CASSPSWTVNTEAFF. CDR3 DNA: TGTGCCAGTAGCCCGTCTTGGACAGTGAACACTGAAGCTTTCTTT.

J is TRBJ2-6 and V is TRBV29-1; D is ambiguous. The germline gives CDR1 SQVTM, CDR2 ANQGSEA. This CDR3 has 15 amino acids. The ends were cut back, 4 bases at V and 1 base at J, with 11 bases in the middle. CDR3 sequence (DNA): TGCAGCGTTGCACAGATTGAGTCTGGGGCCAACGTCCTGACTTTC. It translates to CSVAQIESGANVLTF.

This chain joins TRBV13 and TRBJ2-7, with TRBD1 identical over 7 bases. CDR3 length equals 14 residues. The V segment lost 5 bases and the J segment 0 bases; nucleotides outside the gene matches: 4. Germline assignment: CDR1 PRHDT and CDR2 FYEKMQ (reference sequence). CDR3 in amino acids: CASSRRQGSYEQYF. DNA for the CDR3: TGTGCCAGCAGCAGGCGACAGGGCTCCTACGAGCAGTACTTC.